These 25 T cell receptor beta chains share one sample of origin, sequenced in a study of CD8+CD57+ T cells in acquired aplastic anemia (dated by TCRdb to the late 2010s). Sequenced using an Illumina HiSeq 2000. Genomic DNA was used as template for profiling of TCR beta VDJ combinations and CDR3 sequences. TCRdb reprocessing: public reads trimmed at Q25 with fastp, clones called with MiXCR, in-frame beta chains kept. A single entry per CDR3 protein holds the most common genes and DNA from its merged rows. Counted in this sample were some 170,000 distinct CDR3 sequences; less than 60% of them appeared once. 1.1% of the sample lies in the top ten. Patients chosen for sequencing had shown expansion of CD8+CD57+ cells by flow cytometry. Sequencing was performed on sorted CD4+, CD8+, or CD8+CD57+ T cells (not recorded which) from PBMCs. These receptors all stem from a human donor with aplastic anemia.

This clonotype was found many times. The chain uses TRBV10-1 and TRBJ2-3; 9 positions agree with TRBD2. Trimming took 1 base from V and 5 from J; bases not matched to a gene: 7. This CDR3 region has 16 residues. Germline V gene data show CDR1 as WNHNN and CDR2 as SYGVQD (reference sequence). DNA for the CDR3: TGCGCCAGCAGTGAGTGCTCTAGCGGGGACATAGATACGCAGTATTTT. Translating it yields CASSECSSGDIDTQYF.

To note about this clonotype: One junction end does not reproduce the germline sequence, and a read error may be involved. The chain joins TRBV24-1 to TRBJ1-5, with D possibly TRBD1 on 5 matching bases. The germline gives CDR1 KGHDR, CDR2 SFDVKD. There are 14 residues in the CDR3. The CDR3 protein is CASSQGTSNQPQHF. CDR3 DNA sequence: TGTGCCAGCAGTCAGGGTACAAGCAATCAGCCCCAGCATTTT.

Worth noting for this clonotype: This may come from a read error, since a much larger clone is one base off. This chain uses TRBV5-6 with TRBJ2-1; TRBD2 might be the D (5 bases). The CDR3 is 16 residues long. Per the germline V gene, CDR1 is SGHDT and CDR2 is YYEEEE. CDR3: CASSSSFRGDYNEQLF. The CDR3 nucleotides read TGTGCCAGCAGCTCCTCTTTCCGGGGAGACTACAATGAGCAGCTCTTC.

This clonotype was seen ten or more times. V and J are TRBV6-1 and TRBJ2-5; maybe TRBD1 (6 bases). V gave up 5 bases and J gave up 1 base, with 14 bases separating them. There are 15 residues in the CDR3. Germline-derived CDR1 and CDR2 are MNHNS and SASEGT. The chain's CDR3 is CASSSWQGSQETQYF. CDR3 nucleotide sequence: TGTGCCAGCAGTAGCTGGCAGGGGAGCCAAGAGACCCAGTACTTC.

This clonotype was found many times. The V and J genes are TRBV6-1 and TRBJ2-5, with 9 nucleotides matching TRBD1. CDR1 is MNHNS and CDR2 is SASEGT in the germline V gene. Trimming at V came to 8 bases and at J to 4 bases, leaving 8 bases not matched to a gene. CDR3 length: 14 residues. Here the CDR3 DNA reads TGTGCCAGCGGCACTCCGGACAGGGGAGAGACCCAGTACTTC. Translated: CASGTPDRGETQYF.

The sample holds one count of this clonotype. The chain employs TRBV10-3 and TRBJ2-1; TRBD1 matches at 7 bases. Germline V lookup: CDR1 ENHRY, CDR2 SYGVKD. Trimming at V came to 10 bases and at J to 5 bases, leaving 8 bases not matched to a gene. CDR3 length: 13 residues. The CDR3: CANGQEPNNEQFF. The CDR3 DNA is TGTGCCAACGGACAGGAACCTAACAATGAGCAGTTCTTC.

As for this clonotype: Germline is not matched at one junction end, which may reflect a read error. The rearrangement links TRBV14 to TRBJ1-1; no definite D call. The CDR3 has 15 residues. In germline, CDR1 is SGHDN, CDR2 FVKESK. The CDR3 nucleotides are TGTGCCAGCAGCCAAGATAGGAGCAGGAGCACTGTAGCTTTCTTT. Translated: CASSQDRSRSTVAFF.

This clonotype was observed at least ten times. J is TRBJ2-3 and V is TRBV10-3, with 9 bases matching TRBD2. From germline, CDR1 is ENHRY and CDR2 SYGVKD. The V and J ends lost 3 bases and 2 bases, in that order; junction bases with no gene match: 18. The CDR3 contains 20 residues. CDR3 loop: CAISDYALLLAGQPTDTQYF. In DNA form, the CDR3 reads TGTGCCATCAGTGATTACGCCCTTCTACTAGCGGGCCAGCCCACAGATACGCAGTATTTT.

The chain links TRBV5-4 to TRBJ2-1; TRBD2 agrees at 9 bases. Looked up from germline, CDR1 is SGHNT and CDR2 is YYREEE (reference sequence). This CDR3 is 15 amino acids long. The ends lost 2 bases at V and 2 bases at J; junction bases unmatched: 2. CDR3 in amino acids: CASSFRGRAYNEQFF. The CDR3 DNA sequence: TGTGCCAGCAGCTTTCGCGGGAGGGCCTACAATGAGCAGTTCTTC.

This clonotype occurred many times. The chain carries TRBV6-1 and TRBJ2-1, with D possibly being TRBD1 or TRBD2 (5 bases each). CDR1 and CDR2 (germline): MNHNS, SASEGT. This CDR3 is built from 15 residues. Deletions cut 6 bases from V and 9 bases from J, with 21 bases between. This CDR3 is CASSPSGTPRGEQFF. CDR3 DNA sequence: TGTGCCAGCAGCCCTTCGGGGACGCCGAGGGGTGAGCAGTTCTTC.

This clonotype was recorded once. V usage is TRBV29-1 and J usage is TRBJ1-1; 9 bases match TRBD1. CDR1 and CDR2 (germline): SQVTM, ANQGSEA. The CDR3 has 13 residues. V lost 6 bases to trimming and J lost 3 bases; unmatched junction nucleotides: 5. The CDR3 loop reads CSVPTGGYTEAFF. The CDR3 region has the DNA TGCAGCGTGCCGACAGGGGGGTACACTGAAGCTTTCTTT.

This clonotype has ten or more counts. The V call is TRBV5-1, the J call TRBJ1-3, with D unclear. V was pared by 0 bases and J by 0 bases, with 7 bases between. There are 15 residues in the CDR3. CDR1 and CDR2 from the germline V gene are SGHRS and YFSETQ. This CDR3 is CASSLGTLSGNTIYF. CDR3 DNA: TGCGCCAGCAGCTTGGGTACACTCTCTGGAAACACCATATATTTT.

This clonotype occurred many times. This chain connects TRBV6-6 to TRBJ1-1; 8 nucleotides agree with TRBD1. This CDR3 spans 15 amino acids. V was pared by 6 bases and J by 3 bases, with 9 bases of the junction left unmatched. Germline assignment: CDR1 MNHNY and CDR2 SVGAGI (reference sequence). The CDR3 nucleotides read TGTGCCAGCAGCCACAGGGGGTCGAAAGACACTGAAGCTTTCTTT. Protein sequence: CASSHRGSKDTEAFF.

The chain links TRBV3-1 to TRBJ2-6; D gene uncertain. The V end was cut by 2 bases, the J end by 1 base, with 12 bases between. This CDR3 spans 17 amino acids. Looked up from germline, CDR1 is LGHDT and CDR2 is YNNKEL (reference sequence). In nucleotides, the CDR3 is TGTGCCAGCAGCCAACTGGGTTTGTTTTCTGGGGCCAACGTCCTGACTTTC. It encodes CASSQLGLFSGANVLTF.

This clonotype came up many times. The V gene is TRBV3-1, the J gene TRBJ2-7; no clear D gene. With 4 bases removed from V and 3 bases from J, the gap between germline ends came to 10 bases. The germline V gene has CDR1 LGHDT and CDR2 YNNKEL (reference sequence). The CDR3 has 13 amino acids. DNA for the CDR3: TGTGCCAGCAGCCGTAACCCGTACTACGAGCAGTACTTC. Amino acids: CASSRNPYYEQYF.

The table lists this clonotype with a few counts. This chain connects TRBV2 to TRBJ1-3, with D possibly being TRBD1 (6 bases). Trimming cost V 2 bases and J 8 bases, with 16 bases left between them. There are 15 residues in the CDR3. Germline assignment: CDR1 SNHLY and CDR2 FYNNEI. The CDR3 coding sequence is TGTGCCAGCAGTGAATCGTTTCAGGGGTCGGACACCATATATTTT. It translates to CASSESFQGSDTIYF.

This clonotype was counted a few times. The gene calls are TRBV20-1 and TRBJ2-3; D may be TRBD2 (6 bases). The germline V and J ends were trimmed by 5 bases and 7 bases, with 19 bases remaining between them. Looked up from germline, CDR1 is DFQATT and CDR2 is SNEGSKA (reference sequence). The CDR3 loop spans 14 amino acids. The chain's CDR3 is CSAWQEGLSNTQYF. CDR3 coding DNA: TGCAGTGCTTGGCAGGAGGGTCTATCTAATACGCAGTATTTT.

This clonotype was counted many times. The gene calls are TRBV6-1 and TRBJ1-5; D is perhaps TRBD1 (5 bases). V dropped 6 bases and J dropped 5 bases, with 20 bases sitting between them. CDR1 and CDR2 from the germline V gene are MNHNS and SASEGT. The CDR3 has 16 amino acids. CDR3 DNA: TGTGCCAGCAGGACCCAAACAGGAGGTAGAGATCAGCCCCAGCATTTT. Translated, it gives CASRTQTGGRDQPQHF.

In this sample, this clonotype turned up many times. CDR3 in amino acids: CASSLGGRATLRTDTQYF. The CDR3 DNA reads TGTGCCAGCAGCTTAGGGGGTAGGGCTACCCTTCGCACAGATACGCAGTATTTT. The V and J genes are TRBV7-9 and TRBJ2-3, with unresolved D. CDR3 length: 18 residues. The germline V gene encodes CDR1 SEHNR and CDR2 FQNEAQ (reference sequence). Trimming pared 1 base from V and 1 base from J, leaving 18 bases between.

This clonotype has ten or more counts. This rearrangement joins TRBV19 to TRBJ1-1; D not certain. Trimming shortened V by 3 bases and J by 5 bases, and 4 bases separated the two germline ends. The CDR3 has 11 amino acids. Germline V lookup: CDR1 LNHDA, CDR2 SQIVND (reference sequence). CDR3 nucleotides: TGTGCCAGTAGTATTGGGACTGAAGCTTTCTTT. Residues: CASSIGTEAFF. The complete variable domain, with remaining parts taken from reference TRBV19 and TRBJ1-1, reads DGGITQSPKYLFRKEGQNVTLSCEQNLNHDAMYWYRQDPGQGLRLIYYSQIVNDFQKGDIAEGYSVSREKKESFPLTVTSAQKNPTAFYLCASSIGTEAFFGQGTRLTVV.

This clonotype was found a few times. The CDR3 region is CASDTSGVTDTQYF. The CDR3 nucleotides are TGTGCCAGCGACACTAGCGGGGTTACAGATACGCAGTATTTT. The rearrangement links TRBV2 to TRBJ2-3; 10 bases fit TRBD2. Germline V gene sequence: CDR1 SNHLY, CDR2 FYNNEI. The V gene end was trimmed by 8 bases and the J gene end by 3 bases; junction bases not matched to a gene: 5. This CDR3 comprises 14 residues.

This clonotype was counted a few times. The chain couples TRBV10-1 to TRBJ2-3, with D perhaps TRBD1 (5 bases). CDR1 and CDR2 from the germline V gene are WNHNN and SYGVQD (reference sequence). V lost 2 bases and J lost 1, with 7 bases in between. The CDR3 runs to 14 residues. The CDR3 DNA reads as TGCGCCAGCAGTGAGAAGACAGGCACAGATACGCAGTATTTT. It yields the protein CASSEKTGTDTQYF.

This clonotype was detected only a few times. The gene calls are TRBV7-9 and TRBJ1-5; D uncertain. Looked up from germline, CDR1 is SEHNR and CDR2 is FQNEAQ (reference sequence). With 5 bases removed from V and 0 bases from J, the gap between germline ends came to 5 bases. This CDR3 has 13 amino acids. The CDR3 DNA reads TGTGCCAGCAGCCCCTCTAGCAATCAGCCCCAGCATTTT. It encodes CASSPSSNQPQHF.

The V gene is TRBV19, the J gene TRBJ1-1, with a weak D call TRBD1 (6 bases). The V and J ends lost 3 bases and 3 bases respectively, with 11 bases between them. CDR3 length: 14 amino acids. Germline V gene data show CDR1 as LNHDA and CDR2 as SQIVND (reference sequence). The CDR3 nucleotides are TGTGCCAGTAGTATTCTATCAGGGGACACTGAAGCTTTCTTT. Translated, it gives CASSILSGDTEAFF. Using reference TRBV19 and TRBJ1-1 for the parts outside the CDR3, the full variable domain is DGGITQSPKYLFRKEGQNVTLSCEQNLNHDAMYWYRQDPGQGLRLIYYSQIVNDFQKGDIAEGYSVSREKKESFPLTVTSAQKNPTAFYLCASSILSGDTEAFFGQGTRLTVV.

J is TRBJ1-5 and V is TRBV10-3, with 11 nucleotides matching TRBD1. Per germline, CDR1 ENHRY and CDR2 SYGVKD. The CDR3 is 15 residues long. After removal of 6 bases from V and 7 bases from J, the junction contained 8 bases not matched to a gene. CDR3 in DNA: TGTGCCATCAGGGGACAGGGGGTCTTAGGCCAGCCCCAGCATTTT. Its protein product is CAIRGQGVLGQPQHF.